In its sample, the clone carrying this T cell receptor (beta chain) was seen many times. As yet, its antigen is unknown. Via MiXCR, TCRdb re-called the 5' RACE reads, giving one row per CDR3 protein. The sample lists 200,000 to 250,000 distinct CDR3 sequences; less than 9.5% were seen once. The data were taken from a study of CD8 T cells in ankylosing spondylitis. Study results and limitations: Previous work reported some of these motif variants in the synovial fluid and blood of reactive arthritis. Significantly higher representation of disease-linked clones was reported for matched ankylosing spondylitis synovial fluid.

The sequenced material came from blood, either unsorted or a sorted T cell fraction (not recorded which). The source is a female donor with ankylosing spondylitis or in good health (not recorded which).

The CDR3 loop is CAISVERVSAGELFF. In nucleotides, the CDR3 is TGTGCCATCAGTGTGGAGAGGGTTTCGGCCGGGGAGCTGTTTTTT. The rearrangement uses TRBV10-3 and TRBJ2-2; D possibly corresponds to TRBD2 (5 bases). The V gene's germline CDR1 is ENHRY and CDR2 SYGVKD. V was pared by 4 bases and J by 6 bases, with 15 bases between. This CDR3 contains 15 residues.